This T cell receptor (beta chain) is drawn from a study of cytomegalovirus exposure and HLA in healthy donors. Study background: Around 89 million unique TCRs from HLA-typed donors made up an early data release.

This CDR3 is 15 amino acids long. Trimming cost V 3 bases and J 6 bases; bases outside gene matches: 6. CDR1 SGDLS and CDR2 YYNGEE come from the germline V gene. Points from the study as a whole: Likely technical artifact: a cluster of highly shared sequence variants.

A multiplex PCR was run with 60 Vbeta primers and 13 Jbeta primers. In the authors' workflow: The count from a later analysis was some 81 million unique TCR beta chains, some 12 million of them shared. The assay was immunoSEQ multiplex PCR, and TCRdb's table has in-frame clones only and misses some. D and trimming were read from the DNA, whereas the V and J calls and clone size are those reported in that table. The repertoire holds around 94,000 clones, with around 60% as singletons. For this clone: What it binds is not known.

This TCR was sampled from a human donor in good health. J is TRBJ2-1 and V is TRBV9, with 10 bases aligning to TRBD2. Material for sequencing was PBMCs. In nucleotides, the CDR3 is TGTGCCAGCAGCGGATCTAGCGGGAGACCCAATGAGCAGTTCTTC. This encodes CASSGSSGRPNEQFF. Using reference TRBV9 and TRBJ2-1 for the parts outside the CDR3, the full variable domain is DSGVTQTPKHLITATGQRVTLRCSPRSGDLSVYWYQQSLDQGLQFLIQYYNGEERAKGNILERFSAQQFPDLHSELNLSSLELGDSALYFCASSGSSGRPNEQFFGPGTRLTVL.